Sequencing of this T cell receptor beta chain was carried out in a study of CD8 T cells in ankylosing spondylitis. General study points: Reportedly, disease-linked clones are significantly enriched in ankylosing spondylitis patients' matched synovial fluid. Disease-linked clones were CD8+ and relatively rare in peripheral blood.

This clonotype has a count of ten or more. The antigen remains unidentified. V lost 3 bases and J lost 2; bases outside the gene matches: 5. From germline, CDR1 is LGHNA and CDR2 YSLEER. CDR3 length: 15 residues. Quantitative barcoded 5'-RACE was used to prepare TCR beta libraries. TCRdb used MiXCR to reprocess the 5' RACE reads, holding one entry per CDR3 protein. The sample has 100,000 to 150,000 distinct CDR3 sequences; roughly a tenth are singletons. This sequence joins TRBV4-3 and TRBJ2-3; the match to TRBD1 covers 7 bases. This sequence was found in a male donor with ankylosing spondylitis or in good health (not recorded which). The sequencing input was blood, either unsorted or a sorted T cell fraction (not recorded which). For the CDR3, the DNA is TGCGCCAGCAGCCAGCTGGGACAGATCACAGATACGCAGTATTTT. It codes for CASSQLGQITDTQYF.